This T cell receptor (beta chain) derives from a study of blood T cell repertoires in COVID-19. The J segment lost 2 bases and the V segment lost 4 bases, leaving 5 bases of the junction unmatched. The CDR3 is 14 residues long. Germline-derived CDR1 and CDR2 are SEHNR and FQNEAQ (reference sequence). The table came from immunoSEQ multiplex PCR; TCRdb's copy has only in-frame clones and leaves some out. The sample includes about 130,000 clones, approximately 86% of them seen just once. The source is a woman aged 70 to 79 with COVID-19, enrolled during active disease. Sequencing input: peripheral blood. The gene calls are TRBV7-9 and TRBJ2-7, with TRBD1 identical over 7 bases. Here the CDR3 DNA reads TGTGCCAGCAGCTCCTACAGGGGAGCCTACGAGCAGTACTTC. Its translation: CASSSYRGAYEQYF.